The clone carrying this T cell receptor beta chain has at least ten counts. The V gene's germline CDR1 is MDHEN and CDR2 SYDVKM. This CDR3 spans 13 amino acids. The V gene end was trimmed by 11 bases and the J gene end by 4 bases; junction bases not matched to a gene: 8. TCRdb ran MiXCR on the RACE reads and lists one entry per CDR3 protein. The sample has about 39,000 distinct CDR3 sequences; roughly 13% are singletons. This entry comes from a study of human T cells and chemical hapten exposure. Time point here: patch test 3, about 24 weeks after DPC sensitization. As to treatment: therapeutic diphenylcyclopropenone sensitization with weekly scalp DPC. Before extraction, the whole blood was not fractionated, and total RNA was taken from it.

This TCR was recovered from a woman aged 40 to 55 with alopecia areata. Some clones in this sample may be carry-over from other donors' samples. The sequences come from whole blood, collected in connection with sensitization to the hapten diphenylcyclopropenone (DPC). The V call is TRBV28, the J call TRBJ1-5, with 7 bases identical to TRBD1. The CDR3 loop reads CALGGQRNQPQHF. CDR3 in DNA: TGTGCCCTAGGGGGACAGAGAAATCAGCCCCAGCATTTT.